This is a list of T cell receptor beta chains from one sample in a study of blood T cell repertoires in COVID-19. TCRdb's table, derived via immunoSEQ multiplex PCR, lists solely in-frame clones and lacks some. The profile shows roughly 120,000 clones, 88% of them singletons. Sequenced input: peripheral blood. All receptors come from a woman aged 70-85 years who had recovered from COVID-19. CDR3s include the opening cysteine and the closing phenylalanine or tryptophan. Fields, in order: clone size, J gene, D gene, V gene, CDR3 DNA, CDR3 protein. D genes are given only for firm matches. Clone size is stated in some rows and not others, as once, few, many or a class when expanded.

size: NA
J: TRBJ1-5
D: NA
V: TRBV5-5
DNA: TGTGCCAGCAGCTCTGCGGGAGGTCAGCCCCAGCATTTT
CDR3: CASSSAGGQPQHF

size: NA
J: TRBJ1-5
D: TRBD1
V: TRBV10-3
DNA: TGTGCCATCAGTGAGCTGGAGGGGGCAGGTAATCAGCCCCAGCATTTT
CDR3: CAISELEGAGNQPQHF

size: NA
J: TRBJ1-2
D: NA
V: TRBV6-5
DNA: TGTGCCAGCAGTTCGACAGATAACTATGGCTACACCTTC
CDR3: CASSSTDNYGYTF

size: NA
J: TRBJ2-3
D: NA
V: TRBV21-1
DNA: TGTGCCAGCAGCAGCATCGGGACTAGCGGGAGGGGCACAGATACGCAGTATTTT
CDR3: CASSSIGTSGRGTDTQYF

size: NA
J: TRBJ2-3
D: TRBD2
V: TRBV9
DNA: TGTGCCAGCAGCGTGTCCTCTGTGTTTCGAGCGGGAGTTGCTGATACGCAGTATTTT
CDR3: CASSVSSVFRAGVADTQYF

size: few
J: TRBJ2-7
D: NA
V: TRBV4-2
DNA: TGTGCCAGCAGCCAAGAACAACAGCGGGAGCAGTACTTC
CDR3: CASSQEQQREQYF

size: NA
J: TRBJ2-2
D: NA
V: TRBV5-4
DNA: TGTGCCAGCAGCTTCGGGAGCACAAACCCCACCGGGGAGCTGTTTTTT
CDR3: CASSFGSTNPTGELFF

size: NA
J: TRBJ1-5
D: NA
V: TRBV5-1
DNA: TGCGCCAGCAGCTTGGACACAGATAGCAATCAGCCCCAGCATTTT
CDR3: CASSLDTDSNQPQHF

size: once
J: TRBJ2-4
D: NA
V: TRBV28
DNA: TGTGCCAGCAGTTTACAGGTTACGGGGTTGGGAAACATTCAGTACTTC
CDR3: CASSLQVTGLGNIQYF

size: NA
J: TRBJ2-5
D: TRBD2
V: TRBV5-1
DNA: TGCGCCAGCAGCTTAGGGAGGGGTTACCAAGAGACCCAGTACTTC
CDR3: CASSLGRGYQETQYF